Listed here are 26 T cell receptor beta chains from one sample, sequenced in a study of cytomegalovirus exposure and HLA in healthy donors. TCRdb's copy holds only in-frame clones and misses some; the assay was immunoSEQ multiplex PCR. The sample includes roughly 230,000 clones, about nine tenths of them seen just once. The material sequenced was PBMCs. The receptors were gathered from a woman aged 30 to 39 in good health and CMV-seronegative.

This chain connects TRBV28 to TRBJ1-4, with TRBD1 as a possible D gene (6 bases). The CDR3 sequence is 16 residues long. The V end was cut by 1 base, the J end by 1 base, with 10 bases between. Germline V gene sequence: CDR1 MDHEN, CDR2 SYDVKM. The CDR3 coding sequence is TGTGCCAGCAGTTTATTACAGGGACAAACTAATGAAAAACTGTTTTTT. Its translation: CASSLLQGQTNEKLFF.

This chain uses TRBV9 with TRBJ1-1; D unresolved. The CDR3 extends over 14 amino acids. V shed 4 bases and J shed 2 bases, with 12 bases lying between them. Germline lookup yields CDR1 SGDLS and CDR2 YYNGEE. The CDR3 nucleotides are TGTGCCAGCAGCACCCAACCAATCAACACTGAAGCTTTCTTT. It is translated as CASSTQPINTEAFF. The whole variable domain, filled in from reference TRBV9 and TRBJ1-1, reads DSGVTQTPKHLITATGQRVTLRCSPRSGDLSVYWYQQSLDQGLQFLIQYYNGEERAKGNILERFSAQQFPDLHSELNLSSLELGDSALYFCASSTQPINTEAFFGQGTRLTVV.

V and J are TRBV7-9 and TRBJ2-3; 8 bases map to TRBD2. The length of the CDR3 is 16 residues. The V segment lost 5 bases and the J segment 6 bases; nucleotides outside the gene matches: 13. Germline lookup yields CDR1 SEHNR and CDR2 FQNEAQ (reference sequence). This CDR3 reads CASSPGLGTREDTQYF. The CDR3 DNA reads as TGTGCCAGCAGCCCCGGTTTGGGGACTAGGGAGGATACGCAGTATTTT.

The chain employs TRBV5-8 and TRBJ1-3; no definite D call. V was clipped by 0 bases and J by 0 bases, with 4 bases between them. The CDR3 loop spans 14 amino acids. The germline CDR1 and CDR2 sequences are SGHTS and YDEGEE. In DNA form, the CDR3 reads TGTGCCAGCAGCTTGGGGTCCTCTGGAAACACCATATATTTT. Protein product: CASSLGSSGNTIYF.

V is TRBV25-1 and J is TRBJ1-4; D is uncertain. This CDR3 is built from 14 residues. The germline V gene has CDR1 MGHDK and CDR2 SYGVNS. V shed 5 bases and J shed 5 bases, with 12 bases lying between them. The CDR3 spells CASSLGKSNEKLFF. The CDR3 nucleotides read TGTGCCAGCAGTCTGGGAAAATCCAATGAAAAACTGTTTTTT.

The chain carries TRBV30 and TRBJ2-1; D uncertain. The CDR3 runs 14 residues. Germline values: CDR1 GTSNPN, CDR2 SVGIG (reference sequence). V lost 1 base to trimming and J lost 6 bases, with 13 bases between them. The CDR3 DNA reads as TGTGCCTGGAGTGGCAGGAAATCTAGCAATGAGCAGTTCTTC. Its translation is CAWSGRKSSNEQFF.

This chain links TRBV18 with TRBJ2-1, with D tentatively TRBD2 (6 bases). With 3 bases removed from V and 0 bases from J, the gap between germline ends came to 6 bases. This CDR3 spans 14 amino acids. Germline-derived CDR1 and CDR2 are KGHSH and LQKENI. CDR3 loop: CASSPTSSYNEQFF. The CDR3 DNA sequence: TGTGCCAGCTCACCGACTAGCTCCTACAATGAGCAGTTCTTC.

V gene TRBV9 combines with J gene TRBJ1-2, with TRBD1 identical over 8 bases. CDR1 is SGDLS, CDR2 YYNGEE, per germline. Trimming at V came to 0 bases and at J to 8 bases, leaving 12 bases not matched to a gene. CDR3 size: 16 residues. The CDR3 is CASSVDRQGRYRGYTF. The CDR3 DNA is TGTGCCAGCAGCGTAGACCGACAGGGGCGATATAGGGGCTACACCTTC.

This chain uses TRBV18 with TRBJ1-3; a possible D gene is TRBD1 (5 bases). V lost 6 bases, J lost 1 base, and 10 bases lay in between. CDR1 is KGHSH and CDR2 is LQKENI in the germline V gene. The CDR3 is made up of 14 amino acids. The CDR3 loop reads CASSSDRSGNTIYF. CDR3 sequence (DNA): TGTGCCAGCTCCTCAGACAGATCTGGAAACACCATATATTTT.

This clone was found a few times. CDR3 DNA: TGTGCCAGCACTAGCGGATTCTCTGGGGCCAACGTCCTGACTTTC. Its translation is CASTSGFSGANVLTF. V usage is TRBV6-1 and J usage is TRBJ2-6; TRBD2 matches at 7 bases. Germline V lookup: CDR1 MNHNS, CDR2 SASEGT. The CDR3 is 15 residues long. Trimming removed 7 bases from V and 0 bases from J; junction bases left unmatched: 3.

The CDR3 nucleotides read TGCGCCAGCAGCTTGGTTTTCGCGGGAGGGCCAGTTTCCGATGAGCAGTTCTTC. This encodes CASSLVFAGGPVSDEQFF. This rearrangement joins TRBV5-1 to TRBJ2-1, with 9 bases identical to TRBD2. Germline V gene lookup returns CDR1 SGHRS and CDR2 YFSETQ. V was pared by 0 bases and J by 8 bases, with 15 bases of the junction left unmatched. There are 18 residues in the CDR3.

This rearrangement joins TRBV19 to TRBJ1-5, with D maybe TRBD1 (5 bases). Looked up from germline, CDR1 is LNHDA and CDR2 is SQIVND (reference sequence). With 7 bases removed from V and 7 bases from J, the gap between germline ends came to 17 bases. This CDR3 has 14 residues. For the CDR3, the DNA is TGTGCCAGTACCATGGGGGGGTCAGGACAGCCCCAGCATTTT. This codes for CASTMGGSGQPQHF. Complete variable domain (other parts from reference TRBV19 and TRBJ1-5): DGGITQSPKYLFRKEGQNVTLSCEQNLNHDAMYWYRQDPGQGLRLIYYSQIVNDFQKGDIAEGYSVSREKKESFPLTVTSAQKNPTAFYLCASTMGGSGQPQHFGDGTRLSIL.

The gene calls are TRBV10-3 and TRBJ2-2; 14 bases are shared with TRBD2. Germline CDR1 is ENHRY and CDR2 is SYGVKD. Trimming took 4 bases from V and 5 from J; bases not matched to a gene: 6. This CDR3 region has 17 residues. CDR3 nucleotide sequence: TGTGCCATCAGTGGACTAGCGGGAGGGCCTTGGACCGGGGAGCTGTTTTTT. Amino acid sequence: CAISGLAGGPWTGELFF.

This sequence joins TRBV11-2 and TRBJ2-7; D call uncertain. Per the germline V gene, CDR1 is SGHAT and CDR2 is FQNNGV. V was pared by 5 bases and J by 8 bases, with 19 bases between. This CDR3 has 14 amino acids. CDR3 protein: CASSPAVSGLKQYF. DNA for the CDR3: TGTGCCAGCAGCCCCGCCGTTTCGGGTTTGAAGCAGTACTTC.

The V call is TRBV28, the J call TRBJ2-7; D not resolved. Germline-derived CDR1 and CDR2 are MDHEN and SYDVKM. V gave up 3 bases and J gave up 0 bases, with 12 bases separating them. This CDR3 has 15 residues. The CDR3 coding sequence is TGTGCCAGCAGTTTCCGAGGCAGGAGCTCCTACGAGCAGTACTTC. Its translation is CASSFRGRSSYEQYF.

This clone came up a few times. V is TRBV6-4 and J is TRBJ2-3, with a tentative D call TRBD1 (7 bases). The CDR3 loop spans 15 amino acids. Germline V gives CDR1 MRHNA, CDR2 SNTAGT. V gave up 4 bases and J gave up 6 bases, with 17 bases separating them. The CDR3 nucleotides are TGTGCCAGCAGTGTGGCAGGGGGGAATATGGATACGCAGTATTTT. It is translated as CASSVAGGNMDTQYF.

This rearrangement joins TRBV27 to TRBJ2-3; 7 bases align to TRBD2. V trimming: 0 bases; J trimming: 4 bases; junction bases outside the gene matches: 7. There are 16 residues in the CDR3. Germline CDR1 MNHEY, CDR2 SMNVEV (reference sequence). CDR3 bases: TGTGCCAGCAGTTTATCAGTTCGGGGAGGGGCAGATACGCAGTATTTT. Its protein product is CASSLSVRGGADTQYF.

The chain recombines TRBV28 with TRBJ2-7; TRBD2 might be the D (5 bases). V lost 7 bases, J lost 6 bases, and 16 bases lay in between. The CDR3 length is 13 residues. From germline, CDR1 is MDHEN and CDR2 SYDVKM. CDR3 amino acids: CASKRGMEGEQYF. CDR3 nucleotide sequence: TGTGCCAGCAAACGAGGGATGGAAGGCGAGCAGTACTTC.

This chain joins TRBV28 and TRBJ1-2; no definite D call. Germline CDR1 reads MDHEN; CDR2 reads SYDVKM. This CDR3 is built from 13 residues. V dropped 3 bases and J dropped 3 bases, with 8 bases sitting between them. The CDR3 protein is CASSLPGDYGYTF. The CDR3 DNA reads TGTGCCAGCAGTTTGCCGGGCGACTATGGCTACACCTTC.

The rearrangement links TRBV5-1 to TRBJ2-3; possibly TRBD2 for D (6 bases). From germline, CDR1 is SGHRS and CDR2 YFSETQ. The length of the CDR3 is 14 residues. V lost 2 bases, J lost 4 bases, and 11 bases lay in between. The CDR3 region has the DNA TGCGCCAGCAGCTTAGACGGGAGAGCAGATACGCAGTATTTT. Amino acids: CASSLDGRADTQYF. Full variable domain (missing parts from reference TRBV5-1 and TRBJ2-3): KAGVTQTPRYLIKTRGQQVTLSCSPISGHRSVSWYQQTPGQGLQFLFEYFSETQRNKGNFPGRFSGRQFSNSRSEMNVSTLELGDSALYLCASSLDGRADTQYFGPGTRLTVL.

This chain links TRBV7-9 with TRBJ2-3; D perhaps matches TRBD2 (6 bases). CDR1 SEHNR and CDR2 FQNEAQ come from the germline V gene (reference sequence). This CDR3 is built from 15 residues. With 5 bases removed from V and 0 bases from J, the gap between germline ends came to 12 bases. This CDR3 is CASSGGASSTDTQYF. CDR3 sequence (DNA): TGTGCCAGCAGCGGCGGGGCGTCTAGCACAGATACGCAGTATTTT.

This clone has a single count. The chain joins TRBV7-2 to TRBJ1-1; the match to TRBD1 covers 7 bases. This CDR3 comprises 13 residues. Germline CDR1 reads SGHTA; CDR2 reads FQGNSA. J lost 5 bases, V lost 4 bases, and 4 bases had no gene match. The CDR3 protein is CASSYGTDTEAFF. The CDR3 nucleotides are TGTGCCAGCAGCTACGGGACAGATACTGAAGCTTTCTTT. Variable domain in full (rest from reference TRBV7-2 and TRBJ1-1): GAGVSQSPSNKVTEKGKDVELRCDPISGHTALYWYRQSLGQGLEFLIYFQGNSAPDKSGLPSDRFSAERTGGSVSTLTIQRTQQEDSAVYLCASSYGTDTEAFFGQGTRLTVV.

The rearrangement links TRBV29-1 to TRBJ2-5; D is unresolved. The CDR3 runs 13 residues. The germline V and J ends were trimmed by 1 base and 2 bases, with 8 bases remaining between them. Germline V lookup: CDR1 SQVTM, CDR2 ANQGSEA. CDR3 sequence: CSVEGQQQETQYF. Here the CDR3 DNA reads TGCAGCGTTGAAGGCCAGCAACAAGAGACCCAGTACTTC. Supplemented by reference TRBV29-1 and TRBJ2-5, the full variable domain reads SAVISQKPSRDICQRGTSLTIQCQVDSQVTMMFWYRQQPGQSLTLIATANQGSEATYESGFVIDKFPISRPNLTFSTLTVSNMSPEDSSIYLCSVEGQQQETQYFGPGTRLLVL.

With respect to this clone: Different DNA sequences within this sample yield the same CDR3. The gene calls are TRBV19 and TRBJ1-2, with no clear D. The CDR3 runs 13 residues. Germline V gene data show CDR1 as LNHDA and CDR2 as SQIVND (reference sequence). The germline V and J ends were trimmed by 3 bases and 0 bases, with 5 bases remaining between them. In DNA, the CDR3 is TGTGCCAGTAGTATCCGGGCTAACTATGGCTACACCTTC. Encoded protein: CASSIRANYGYTF.

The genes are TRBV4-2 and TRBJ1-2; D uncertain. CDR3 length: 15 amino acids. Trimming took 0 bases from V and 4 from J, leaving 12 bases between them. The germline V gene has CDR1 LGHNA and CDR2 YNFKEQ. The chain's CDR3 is CASSQDLEDGYGYTF. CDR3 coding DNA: TGTGCCAGCAGCCAAGATCTGGAGGACGGCTATGGCTACACCTTC.

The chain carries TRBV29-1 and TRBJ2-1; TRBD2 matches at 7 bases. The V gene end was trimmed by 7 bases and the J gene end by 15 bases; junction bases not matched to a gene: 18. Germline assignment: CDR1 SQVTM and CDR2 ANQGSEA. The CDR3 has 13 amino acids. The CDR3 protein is CSALLRTSLNPFF. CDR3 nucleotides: TGCAGCGCTCTACTTAGGACTAGTTTGAATCCGTTCTTC.